This entry lists 7 T cell receptor beta chains sequenced from one sample in a study of T cell changes during pregnancy in multiple sclerosis. Profiled with immunoSEQ multiplex PCR; TCRdb holds only in-frame clones, not every one. Of approximately 92,000 clones listed, almost 95% are singletons. The sequencing used peripheral blood, collected in the first trimester of pregnancy. These receptors were taken from a female donor with multiple sclerosis, enrolled in a pregnancy study.

The rearrangement uses TRBV11-1 and TRBJ2-3; 7 bases line up with TRBD1. Germline-derived CDR1 and CDR2 are SGHAT and FQDESV (reference sequence). CDR3 length: 14 residues. V lost 1 base and J lost 5; bases outside the gene matches: 3. The chain's CDR3 is CASSLGGQLDTQYF. CDR3 DNA sequence: TGTGCCAGCAGCTTAGGGGGACAGCTAGATACGCAGTATTTT.

This sequence joins TRBV4-3 and TRBJ1-1; D is ambiguous. The CDR3 runs to 15 residues. Trimming removed 2 bases at V and 5 bases at J, with 15 bases between. Looked up from germline, CDR1 is LGHNA and CDR2 is YSLEER. The CDR3 bases are TGCGCCAGCAGCCAAACAGTGGGTGTCGGTACTGAAGCTTTCTTT. Translating gives CASSQTVGVGTEAFF.

V gene TRBV19 combines with J gene TRBJ2-1; TRBD2 matches 11 bases. This CDR3 has 17 residues. The junction had 9 bases not matched to a gene; V was cut back by 2 bases and J by 6 bases. Germline CDR1 is LNHDA and CDR2 is SQIVND (reference sequence). The CDR3 is CASSIRGSGRVGNEQFF. CDR3 bases: TGTGCCAGTAGTATAAGGGGTAGCGGGAGGGTGGGCAATGAGCAGTTCTTC.

The chain carries TRBV28 and TRBJ1-5; 7 bases line up with TRBD1. The ends lost 2 bases at V and 0 bases at J; junction bases unmatched: 7. The CDR3 has 17 residues. Germline assignment: CDR1 MDHEN and CDR2 SYDVKM. As DNA, the CDR3 is TGTGCCAGCAGTTTACCGAGAACAGGGGCTAGCAATCAGCCCCAGCATTTT. This translates into CASSLPRTGASNQPQHF.

The CDR3 bases are TGTGCCTGGAGCGAAGGGGGCGCCGGCTCTGGCTACACCTTC. This gives the protein CAWSEGGAGSGYTF. This rearrangement joins TRBV30 to TRBJ1-2; 7 positions agree with TRBD1. After removal of 3 bases from V and 7 bases from J, the junction contained 11 bases not matched to a gene. The CDR3 runs to 14 residues. The germline gives CDR1 GTSNPN, CDR2 SVGIG (reference sequence).

The genes are TRBV27 and TRBJ2-7, with 10 bases aligning to TRBD2. This CDR3 has 17 residues. V shed 5 bases, J shed 4 bases, and the junction held 14 bases outside the gene matches. Looked up from germline, CDR1 is MNHEY and CDR2 is SMNVEV (reference sequence). The CDR3 spells CASSPPRLAGAEYEQYF. The CDR3 coding sequence is TGTGCCAGCAGTCCCCCTCGGCTAGCGGGAGCGGAATACGAGCAGTACTTC.

The chain uses TRBV9 and TRBJ2-1; D is uncertain. CDR1 SGDLS and CDR2 YYNGEE come from the germline V gene. V gave up 0 bases and J gave up 2 bases, with 15 bases separating them. This CDR3 has 17 amino acids. The CDR3 loop is CASSVAVGRLAYNEQFF. The CDR3 DNA is TGTGCCAGCAGCGTAGCTGTAGGTCGGCTAGCCTACAATGAGCAGTTCTTC. Drawing the rest from reference TRBV9 and TRBJ2-1, the complete variable domain is DSGVTQTPKHLITATGQRVTLRCSPRSGDLSVYWYQQSLDQGLQFLIQYYNGEERAKGNILERFSAQQFPDLHSELNLSSLELGDSALYFCASSVAVGRLAYNEQFFGPGTRLTVL.